One and the same sample provided the 29 T cell receptor beta chains below, sequenced in a study of tumor-infiltrating lymphocytes in oesophageal squamous cell carcinoma. TCRdb reanalysed the PCR reads using MiXCR and keeps one entry per CDR3 protein. The sample carries roughly 20,000 distinct CDR3 sequences, about 35% recorded once. Source material: esophageal tumor tissue. The receptors shown here come from a male donor with esophageal squamous cell carcinoma.

There are many counts of this clonotype. A read error may explain this, as a much larger clone is one base away. The chain uses TRBV6-1 and TRBJ2-7; D unclear. The J call may be mistaken, given a closer DNA end match to TRBJ2-1. The CDR3 covers 11 residues. Germline V gene data show CDR1 as MNHNS and CDR2 as SASEGT. The CDR3 loop reads CATLLAYEQFF. CDR3 nucleotides: TGTGCCACCTTATTAGCCTACGAGCAGTTCTTC.

The CDR3 coding sequence is TGTGCCAGCTGTGATCAGAGCGGCTACACCTTC. This codes for CASCDQSGYTF. The rearrangement uses TRBV6-6 and TRBJ2-1, with unresolved D. The J call may be faulty, since TRBJ1-2 better matches the DNA end. CDR3 length equals 11 residues. CDR1 is MNHNY and CDR2 is SVGAGI in the germline V gene (reference sequence).

By frequency in the sample, this clonotype is medium-sized. This chain uses TRBV7-2 with TRBJ1-1; TRBD1 might be the D (5 bases). V was cut by 1 base and J by 4 bases, with 13 bases left in between. Germline CDR1 and CDR2: SGHTA and FQGNSA. The CDR3 contains 15 residues. CDR3 nucleotides: TGTGCCAGCAGCTTAGTGCTGGGGGAGAGCACTGAAGCTTTCTTT. This sequence encodes CASSLVLGESTEAFF. Full variable domain (rest looked up from reference TRBV7-2 and TRBJ1-1): GAGVSQSPSNKVTEKGKDVELRCDPISGHTALYWYRQSLGQGLEFLIYFQGNSAPDKSGLPSDRFSAERTGGSVSTLTIQRTQQEDSAVYLCASSLVLGESTEAFFGQGTRLTVV.

This clonotype showed up many times. The rearrangement links TRBV7-9 to TRBJ2-3; D may be TRBD1 (7 bases). The CDR3 contains 15 residues. Germline V gives CDR1 SEHNR, CDR2 FQNEAQ (reference sequence). Trimming stripped 8 bases from V and 5 bases from J, with 20 bases between. In nucleotides, the CDR3 is TGTGCCAGCGAAGGGGGCGGGAAGGGCTTAGATACGCAGTATTTT. Translated, it gives CASEGGGKGLDTQYF.

In this sample, this clonotype turned up many times. The chain recombines TRBV6-1 with TRBJ1-5; tentatively, D is TRBD1 (6 bases). CDR1 MNHNS and CDR2 SASEGT come from the germline V gene. The CDR3 covers 15 residues. Trimming removed 6 bases at V and 3 bases at J, with 15 bases between. In nucleotides, the CDR3 is TGTGCCAGCAGCCTCGGACAGCGAAACAATCAGCCCCAGCATTTT. It translates to CASSLGQRNNQPQHF.

By share, this clonotype counts as medium-sized. The J gene is TRBJ2-6, the V gene TRBV10-1; D is ambiguous. The CDR3 is 15 residues long. Trimming cost V 4 bases and J 0 bases, with 7 bases left between them. CDR1 is WNHNN and CDR2 is SYGVQD in the germline V gene (reference sequence). Here the CDR3 reads CASSGPCSGANVLTF. The CDR3 nucleotides are TGCGCCAGCAGTGGGCCATGCTCTGGGGCCAACGTCCTGACTTTC.

This clonotype came up many times. The J gene is TRBJ1-5, the V gene TRBV10-3, with 7 bases aligning to TRBD1. J lost 6 bases, V lost 3 bases, and 20 bases had no gene match. The CDR3 totals 19 residues. Germline CDR1 and CDR2: ENHRY and SYGVKD. The CDR3 DNA is TGTGCCATCAGTGAAACAGGACAGGTGCCCTCCATATGGGGTCAGCCCCAGCATTTT. Its translation: CAISETGQVPSIWGQPQHF.

The rearrangement links TRBV7-6 to TRBJ1-1, with D possibly TRBD1 on 5 matching bases. V lost 1 base and J lost 4, with 13 bases in between. This CDR3 spans 15 amino acids. The germline CDR1 and CDR2 sequences are SGHVS and FNYEAQ. DNA of the CDR3: TGTGCCAGCAGCTTAGGGGGGGGTTGGGGCACTGAAGCTTTCTTT. It encodes CASSLGGGWGTEAFF. Complete variable domain (other parts from reference TRBV7-6 and TRBJ1-1): GAGVSQSPRYKVTKRGQDVALRCDPISGHVSLYWYRQALGQGPEFLTYFNYEAQQDKSGLPNDRFSAERPEGSISTLTIQRTEQRDSAMYRCASSLGGGWGTEAFFGQGTRLTVV.

The V gene is TRBV6-2 or TRBV6-3, the J gene TRBJ2-6; D is undetermined. Germline CDR1 reads MNHEY; CDR2 reads SVGEGT. The ends were cut back, 0 bases at V and 0 bases at J, with 3 bases in the middle. This CDR3 has 15 amino acids. The CDR3 sequence: CASSYSISGANVLTF. The CDR3 nucleotides read TGTGCCAGCAGTTACTCGATCTCTGGGGCCAACGTCCTGACTTTC.

The chain links TRBV11-2 to TRBJ2-7, with 10 bases that match TRBD2. Gene TRBJ2-5 matches the end of the DNA better, so the J call may be wrong. The CDR3 is 15 amino acids. The germline V gene encodes CDR1 SGHAT and CDR2 FQNNGV. CDR3 residues: CASSRSGTSAETQYF. CDR3 in DNA: TGTGCCAGCAGCCGATCCGGGACTAGCGCCGAGACCCAGTACTTC.

The table lists this clonotype with many counts. This sequence joins TRBV10-3 and TRBJ1-1; D is unclear. The germline V and J ends were trimmed by 4 bases and 1 base, with 7 bases remaining between them. From germline, CDR1 is ENHRY and CDR2 SYGVKD. The CDR3 is 13 residues long. CDR3 in DNA: TGTGCCATCAGTGGGGGTCCGAACACTGAAGCTTTCTTT. Translation: CAISGGPNTEAFF.

This clonotype was counted many times. In DNA form, the CDR3 reads TGTGCCAGCTCACCACTGGGACAGGGCACCTACGAGCAGTACTTC. This codes for CASSPLGQGTYEQYF. This chain links TRBV18 with TRBJ2-7; 9 positions agree with TRBD1. This CDR3 contains 15 residues. Losses at the gene ends were 1 base for V and 2 bases for J; bases not matched to a gene: 3. Germline CDR1 KGHSH, CDR2 LQKENI.

With regard to this clonotype: Since the CDR3 does not end with the conserved phenylalanine or tryptophan, this likely comes from a read error. No DNA is shown, since the ends of the CDR3 on it are uncertain; the CDR3 is the one TCRdb lists. The chain's CDR3 is CASSPEDYRGYTFGS. The chain joins TRBV5-1 to TRBJ2-5; the table's TRBD2 call for D was not verified on the DNA. The germline CDR1 and CDR2 sequences are SGHRS and YFSETQ. Ends included, the CDR3 has 15 residues.

A note on this clonotype: In this CDR3 the conserved last residue, phenylalanine or tryptophan, is missing, so a read error is likely. The chain combines TRBV10-3 with TRBJ2-3, with D maybe TRBD1 (5 bases). Germline V CDR1 and CDR2: ENHRY, SYGVKD. V was trimmed by 3 bases and J by 3 bases, leaving 13 bases between them. CDR3 length: 15 residues. The DNA of the CDR3 is TGTGCCATCAGTGAAGGGGTCGGAGAGACAGATACGCAGTATTAT. Translated, it gives CAISEGVGETDTQYY.

This clonotype has ten or more counts. This rearrangement joins TRBV10-2 to TRBJ1-6; tentatively, D is TRBD1 (5 bases). This CDR3 has 12 residues. V lost 4 bases and J 11 bases, leaving 9 bases between the germline ends. CDR1 and CDR2 from the germline V gene are WSHSY and SAAADI. CDR3 sequence: CASSVRDPPLHF. The CDR3 region has the DNA TGCGCCAGCAGTGTCAGGGATCCACCCCTCCACTTT.

By share, this clonotype counts as medium-sized (0.01 to 0.1%). The chain links TRBV6-1 to TRBJ2-5; 8 nucleotides line up with TRBD2. Trimming cost V 10 bases and J 5 bases; bases outside gene matches: 9. This CDR3 spans 13 amino acids. Germline V lookup: CDR1 MNHNS, CDR2 SASEGT. This CDR3 is CAIERERGETQYF. In DNA, the CDR3 is TGTGCCATCGAGCGGGAGAGGGGGGAGACCCAGTACTTC.

This sequence joins TRBV2 and TRBJ1-1; 7 bases line up with TRBD1. The CDR3 spans 11 residues. Germline assignment: CDR1 SNHLY and CDR2 FYNNEI. Trimming took 8 bases from V and 7 from J; bases not matched to a gene: 4. In nucleotides, the CDR3 is TGTGCCAGCCACAGGGGACTTGAAGCTTTCTTT. Translating gives CASHRGLEAFF.

V and J are TRBV28 and TRBJ2-3; D ambiguous. Germline V gene lookup returns CDR1 MDHEN and CDR2 SYDVKM. Between the trimmed V and J ends, which lost 3 bases and 4 bases, there was a span of 14 bases. The CDR3 runs to 15 residues. CDR3 bases: TGTGCCAGCAGTTTCCGCAACTTAGGCGCAGATACGCAGTATTTT. Translating it yields CASSFRNLGADTQYF.

Relative to its sample, this clonotype is medium-sized. The rearrangement links TRBV6-1 to TRBJ2-7; 10 positions agree with TRBD1. This CDR3 spans 14 amino acids. J was trimmed by 7 bases and V by 4 bases; bases with no gene match: 7. Germline CDR1 is MNHNS and CDR2 is SASEGT. CDR3 protein: CASSARQGAYEQYF. DNA of the CDR3: TGTGCCAGCAGTGCACGACAGGGGGCGTATGAGCAGTACTTC.

This rearrangement joins TRBV6-1 to TRBJ2-7, with TRBD1 matching over 9 bases. The J call may be wrong; the DNA end is better matched by TRBJ1-2. The CDR3 is 13 residues long. Germline V gene data show CDR1 as MNHNS and CDR2 as SASEGT. The chain's CDR3 is CASSTDRGYGYTF. In DNA, the CDR3 is TGTGCCAGCAGTACGGACAGGGGCTATGGCTACACCTTC.

The chain uses TRBV7-6 and TRBJ2-2, with D unclear. Trimming stripped 0 bases from V and 7 bases from J, with 6 bases between. The germline V gene encodes CDR1 SGHVS and CDR2 FNYEAQ. The CDR3 has 13 residues. The CDR3 sequence: CASSLAPVGELFF. The CDR3 DNA is TGTGCCAGCAGCTTAGCACCAGTCGGGGAGCTGTTTTTT.

The rearrangement uses TRBV7-2 and TRBJ2-5; D is perhaps TRBD2 (7 bases). The V end lost 5 bases, the J end lost 4 bases, and 23 bases lay between the germline ends. Looked up from germline, CDR1 is SGHTA and CDR2 is FQGNSA. The CDR3 totals 17 residues. In DNA form, the CDR3 reads TGTGCCAGCAGCGCCCGAACAGGGCGGGGGAGTGTAGAGACCCAGTACTTC. Protein product: CASSARTGRGSVETQYF.

The chain carries TRBV7-2 and TRBJ2-3; D is possibly TRBD1 (5 bases). The DNA end is more similar to TRBJ1-1, so the J call may be wrong. The CDR3 extends over 14 amino acids. Germline V CDR1 and CDR2: SGHTA, FQGNSA. CDR3 residues: CASSPYGGGTEAFF. For the CDR3, the DNA is TGTGCCAGCAGCCCCTACGGGGGTGGAACTGAAGCTTTCTTT.

V usage is TRBV5-1 and J usage is TRBJ1-1; D remains ambiguous. The CDR3 contains 14 residues. Trimming removed 1 base from V and 1 base from J, with 8 bases in between. Per germline, CDR1 SGHRS and CDR2 YFSETQ. The CDR3 DNA reads as TGCGCCAGCAGCTTGCGGGTTCAGAACACTGAAGCTTTCTTT. Residues: CASSLRVQNTEAFF.

The genes are TRBV11-1 and TRBJ2-3; perhaps TRBD2 as D (5 bases). V was shortened by 2 bases and J by 4 bases, with 10 bases between the two germline ends. In germline, CDR1 is SGHAT, CDR2 FQDESV (reference sequence). This CDR3 contains 14 residues. CDR3 sequence reads: CASSLPAEADTQYF. The CDR3 region has the DNA TGTGCCAGCAGCTTACCAGCGGAAGCAGATACGCAGTATTTT.

This clonotype showed up just a few times. The CDR3 does not close with the conserved phenylalanine or tryptophan, likely indicating a read error. The DNA is omitted, as the CDR3 cannot be located on it reliably, and the CDR3 follows TCRdb's listing. The V and J genes are TRBV7-6 and TRBJ2-6; the tabulated D call, TRBD1, remains unverified against the DNA. Termini included, the CDR3 measures 18 amino acids. Germline V gene data show CDR1 as SGHVS and CDR2 as FNYEAQ. CDR3 sequence: CASSPIYAGGRNEQFFGA.

A remark on this clonotype: The CDR3 ends on some other residue instead of the conserved phenylalanine or tryptophan, so this is likely a read error. No DNA is shown, since the ends of the CDR3 on it are uncertain; the CDR3 is the one TCRdb lists. The rearrangement uses TRBV7-9 and TRBJ2-6; the D call TRBD2 from the table was never checked on the DNA. A total of 15 residues make up the CDR3, ends included. Germline values: CDR1 SEHNR, CDR2 FQNEAQ (reference sequence). The CDR3 sequence is CASQERYNSPLHFGN.

This chain uses TRBV6-1 with TRBJ2-7; 10 bases are a match to TRBD1. In germline, CDR1 is MNHNS, CDR2 SASEGT. The CDR3 totals 15 residues. Unmatched junction bases numbered 3, after V lost 2 bases and J lost 2 bases. The CDR3 reads CASSEPGQGTYEQYF. CDR3 DNA: TGTGCCAGCAGTGAACCGGGACAGGGGACCTACGAGCAGTACTTC.

The V and J genes are TRBV7-3 and TRBJ2-3, with a tentative D call TRBD1 (5 bases). The J call may be wrong; the DNA end is better matched by TRBJ2-7. CDR3 length equals 13 residues. The germline gives CDR1 SGHTA, CDR2 FQGTGA. The CDR3 DNA reads TGTGCCAGCAGCATCGGACACCTATACGAGCAGTACTTC. Translation: CASSIGHLYEQYF.